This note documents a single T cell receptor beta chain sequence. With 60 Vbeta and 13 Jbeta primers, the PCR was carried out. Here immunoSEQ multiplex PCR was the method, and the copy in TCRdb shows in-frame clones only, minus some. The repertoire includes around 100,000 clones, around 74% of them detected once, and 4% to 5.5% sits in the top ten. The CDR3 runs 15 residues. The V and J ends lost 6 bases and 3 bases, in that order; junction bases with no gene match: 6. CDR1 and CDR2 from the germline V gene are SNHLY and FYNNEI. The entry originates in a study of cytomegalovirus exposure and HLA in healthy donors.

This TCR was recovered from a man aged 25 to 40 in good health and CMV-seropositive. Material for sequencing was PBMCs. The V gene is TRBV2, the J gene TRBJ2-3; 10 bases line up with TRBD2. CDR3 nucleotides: TGTGCCAGCAGGGAGCTAGCGGGGGCTACAGATACGCAGTATTTT. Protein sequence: CASRELAGATDTQYF. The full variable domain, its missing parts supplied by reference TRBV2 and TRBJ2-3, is EPEVTQTPSHQVTQMGQEVILRCVPISNHLYFYWYRQILGQKVEFLVSFYNNEISEKSEIFDDQFSVERPDGSNFTLKIRSTKLEDSAMYFCASRELAGATDTQYFGPGTRLTVL.